The next 21 T cell receptor beta chains were all read from a single sample in a study of cytomegalovirus exposure and HLA in healthy donors. Some clones are missing from TCRdb's copy, which holds only in-frame ones; the method was immunoSEQ multiplex PCR. The table has more than 140,000 clones, less than 90% seen once. Sequencing was done on a sample of PBMCs. These receptors were taken from a woman between 18 and 30 years old in good health and CMV-seropositive.

The V and J genes are TRBV28 and TRBJ1-2; maybe TRBD1 (5 bases). Germline CDR1 is MDHEN and CDR2 is SYDVKM. The CDR3 loop spans 14 amino acids. The V end was cut by 5 bases, the J end by 7 bases, with 17 bases between. The DNA of the CDR3 is TGTGCCAGCAGTCTCTGGGGGGGAGCTGGTGGCTACACCTTC. Translated: CASSLWGGAGGYTF.

This chain joins TRBV6-6 and TRBJ2-3; 9 bases line up with TRBD2. The V segment lost 6 bases and the J segment 0 bases; nucleotides outside the gene matches: 7. This CDR3 region has 16 residues. CDR1 and CDR2 (germline): MNHNY, SVGAGI (reference sequence). The CDR3 loop is CASSQGTSLSTDTQYF. The CDR3 DNA reads TGTGCCAGCAGCCAAGGGACTAGCTTAAGCACAGATACGCAGTATTTT.

The V call is TRBV5-1, the J call TRBJ2-1, with TRBD2 identical over 8 bases. CDR1 and CDR2 (germline): SGHRS, YFSETQ. Germline trimming cut 8 bases from V and 7 bases from J; bases unmatched to any gene: 11. This CDR3 has 14 amino acids. CDR3 in amino acids: CASEPGLGLNEQFF. CDR3 nucleotide sequence: TGCGCCAGTGAACCGGGACTAGGGCTAAATGAGCAGTTCTTC. The whole variable domain, remainder taken from reference TRBV5-1 and TRBJ2-1, is KAGVTQTPRYLIKTRGQQVTLSCSPISGHRSVSWYQQTPGQGLQFLFEYFSETQRNKGNFPGRFSGRQFSNSRSEMNVSTLELGDSALYLCASEPGLGLNEQFFGPGTRLTVL.

The chain has TRBV6-1 and TRBJ2-5; D remains ambiguous. The CDR3 loop spans 13 amino acids. V was pared by 4 bases and J by 5 bases, with 11 bases between. Germline V gives CDR1 MNHNS, CDR2 SASEGT. CDR3 nucleotide sequence: TGTGCCAGCAGTGTGTCCCGTCGTGAGACCCAGTACTTC. It encodes CASSVSRRETQYF.

J is TRBJ2-6 and V is TRBV9, with D perhaps TRBD1 (6 bases). From germline, CDR1 is SGDLS and CDR2 YYNGEE. Trimming stripped 4 bases from V and 0 bases from J, with 11 bases between. The CDR3 runs to 16 residues. The CDR3, as DNA: TGTGCCAGCAGCTCATACAGGGTCTCTGGGGCCAACGTCCTGACTTTC. Amino acids: CASSSYRVSGANVLTF.

CDR3 sequence: CAARDLVGNEQFF. CDR3 coding DNA: TGTGCCGCTCGGGATCTAGTGGGCAATGAGCAGTTCTTC. This chain joins TRBV18 and TRBJ2-1, with D possibly matching TRBD2 (5 bases). Germline V CDR1 and CDR2: KGHSH, LQKENI. The length of the CDR3 is 13 residues. Trimming cost V 11 bases and J 6 bases, with 17 bases left between them.

This clone was recorded a few times. The chain couples TRBV2 to TRBJ1-3; D may be TRBD1 (5 bases). The ends were cut back, 3 bases at V and 3 bases at J, with 12 bases in the middle. Germline CDR1 SNHLY, CDR2 FYNNEI. CDR3 length: 15 residues. The CDR3 DNA is TGTGCCAGCAGTGAGTCGGGGGTATATGGAAACACCATATATTTT. This codes for CASSESGVYGNTIYF.

The chain is built from TRBV9 and TRBJ1-5; TRBD1 matches 8 bases. CDR3 length equals 15 residues. Unmatched junction bases numbered 9, after V lost 3 bases and J lost 7 bases. The V gene's germline CDR1 is SGDLS and CDR2 YYNGEE. The CDR3 DNA follows: TGTGCCAGCAGCGCAGATGGACAGGGTAGACAGCCCCAGCATTTT. This codes for CASSADGQGRQPQHF.

The chain combines TRBV11-3 with TRBJ2-1, with D perhaps TRBD1 (6 bases). Trimming left V 5 bases short and J 3 bases short, with 8 bases between. This CDR3 comprises 13 residues. Germline V lookup: CDR1 SGHNT, CDR2 YENEEA. The CDR3, as DNA: TGTGCCAGCAGCAGGACAGTCTACAATGAGCAGTTCTTC. It encodes CASSRTVYNEQFF.

The V gene is TRBV28, the J gene TRBJ2-3; TRBD2 agrees at 9 bases. The CDR3 is 16 amino acids. From germline, CDR1 is MDHEN and CDR2 SYDVKM. V trimming: 5 bases; J trimming: 2 bases; junction bases outside the gene matches: 8. CDR3 DNA sequence: TGTGCCAGCAGTGCACCTAGCGGGAAGACCACAGATACGCAGTATTTT. Translating gives CASSAPSGKTTDTQYF.

The chain combines TRBV27 with TRBJ1-4; 7 nucleotides agree with TRBD1. From germline, CDR1 is MNHEY and CDR2 SMNVEV (reference sequence). The junction had 11 bases not matched to a gene; V was cut back by 5 bases and J by 14 bases. The CDR3 is 13 residues long. The CDR3 DNA follows: TGTGCCAGCAGTCCTCGAAAGAGACAGGGTCTGTTTTTT. It is translated as CASSPRKRQGLFF.

The chain couples TRBV27 to TRBJ2-7; tentatively, D is TRBD2 (6 bases). From germline, CDR1 is MNHEY and CDR2 SMNVEV (reference sequence). CDR3 length: 14 amino acids. Between the trimmed V and J ends, which lost 5 bases and 2 bases, there was a span of 13 bases. CDR3 residues: CASSRDWLTYEQYF. DNA of the CDR3: TGTGCCAGCAGTAGGGACTGGCTGACCTACGAGCAGTACTTC.

V gene TRBV28 combines with J gene TRBJ1-2, with 7 bases lining up with TRBD1. This CDR3 has 15 amino acids. Germline V gene lookup returns CDR1 MDHEN and CDR2 SYDVKM. V lost 3 bases to trimming and J lost 9 bases; unmatched junction nucleotides: 13. CDR3 region: CASSLEIRDSSSYTF. The CDR3, as DNA: TGTGCCAGCAGTTTGGAGATCCGGGACAGTAGTAGCTACACCTTC.

This chain connects TRBV29-1 to TRBJ1-2; weak D call: TRBD1 (5 bases). This CDR3 comprises 12 residues. Germline V gene data show CDR1 as SQVTM and CDR2 as ANQGSEA. With 8 bases removed from V and 8 bases from J, the gap between germline ends came to 18 bases. The CDR3 sequence is CSSKGGVDGYTF. The CDR3 bases are TGCAGCTCAAAGGGAGGGGTAGACGGCTACACCTTC.

This rearrangement joins TRBV18 to TRBJ2-2; D unresolved. The V gene's germline CDR1 is KGHSH and CDR2 LQKENI. This CDR3 is 16 amino acids long. The V gene lost 1 base and the J gene lost 0 bases, with 9 bases spanning the gap. The CDR3 region is CASSPQALANTGELFF. The CDR3 DNA reads TGTGCCAGCTCACCACAAGCGCTCGCGAACACCGGGGAGCTGTTTTTT.

This chain uses TRBV19 with TRBJ2-7; perhaps TRBD1 as D (7 bases). CDR1 and CDR2 from the germline V gene are LNHDA and SQIVND (reference sequence). Trimming pared 5 bases from V and 0 bases from J, leaving 17 bases between. This CDR3 spans 16 amino acids. The CDR3 DNA reads TGTGCCAGTAGTGCAGGGAGGCCAGGGGGCTCCTACGAGCAGTACTTC. Translation: CASSAGRPGGSYEQYF.

The genes are TRBV27 and TRBJ2-7, with TRBD1 matching 10 bases. V trimming: 6 bases; J trimming: 3 bases; junction bases outside the gene matches: 8. This CDR3 has 15 residues. Germline CDR1 and CDR2: MNHEY and SMNVEV (reference sequence). The CDR3 nucleotides are TGTGCCAGCAGCCTCGGGACAGGGGTTAACTACGAGCAGTACTTC. The encoded protein is CASSLGTGVNYEQYF.

The CDR3 region has the DNA TGTGCCAGCCCCGGAGGTGGACAGGGCTACCAGTATACGCAGTATTTT. Translated: CASPGGGQGYQYTQYF. The chain couples TRBV2 to TRBJ2-3, with TRBD1 identical over 8 bases. The CDR3 is 16 amino acids. CDR1 SNHLY and CDR2 FYNNEI come from the germline V gene. Unmatched junction bases numbered 17, after V lost 8 bases and J lost 7 bases.

The V and J genes are TRBV23-1 and TRBJ1-1; 9 bases line up with TRBD1. TRBV23-1 is known as an ORF, though its function is uncertain. V dropped 3 bases and J dropped 9; count of bases not matched to a gene: 5. CDR3 length equals 13 residues. CDR3 amino acids: CASSHETGGKAFF. For the CDR3, the DNA is TGCGCCAGCAGTCACGAAACAGGGGGCAAAGCTTTCTTT.

The J gene is TRBJ2-7, the V gene TRBV29-1, with 7 nucleotides matching TRBD2. Germline-derived CDR1 and CDR2 are SQVTM and ANQGSEA. J gave up 6 bases and V 0 bases, and 5 bases lay outside the gene matches. The CDR3 covers 13 residues. The CDR3 is CSVEDPSGAEQYF. CDR3 nucleotide sequence: TGCAGCGTTGAAGATCCGAGCGGGGCCGAGCAGTACTTC.

The V call is TRBV7-6, the J call TRBJ2-2; TRBD1 matches at 9 bases. The CDR3 has 17 residues. With 0 bases clipped from V and 4 bases from J, the junction kept 6 bases outside the gene matches. Germline CDR1 and CDR2: SGHVS and FNYEAQ. CDR3 residues: CASSLAVGQGFTGELFF. The CDR3 DNA reads TGTGCCAGCAGCTTAGCGGTGGGACAGGGTTTCACCGGGGAGCTGTTTTTT. Variable domain in full (rest from reference TRBV7-6 and TRBJ2-2): GAGVSQSPRYKVTKRGQDVALRCDPISGHVSLYWYRQALGQGPEFLTYFNYEAQQDKSGLPNDRFSAERPEGSISTLTIQRTEQRDSAMYRCASSLAVGQGFTGELFFGEGSRLTVL.